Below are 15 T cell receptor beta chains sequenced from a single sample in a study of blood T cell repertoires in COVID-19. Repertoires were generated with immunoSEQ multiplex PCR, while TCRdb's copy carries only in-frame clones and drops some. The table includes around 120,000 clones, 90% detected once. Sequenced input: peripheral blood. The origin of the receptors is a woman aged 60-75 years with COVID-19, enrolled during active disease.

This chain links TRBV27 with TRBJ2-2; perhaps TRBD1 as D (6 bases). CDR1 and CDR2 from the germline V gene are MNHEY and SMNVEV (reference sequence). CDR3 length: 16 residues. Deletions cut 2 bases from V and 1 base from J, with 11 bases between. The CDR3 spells CASSLRGRGNTGELFF. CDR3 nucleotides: TGTGCCAGCAGTTTAAGGGGCAGGGGGAACACCGGGGAGCTGTTTTTT.

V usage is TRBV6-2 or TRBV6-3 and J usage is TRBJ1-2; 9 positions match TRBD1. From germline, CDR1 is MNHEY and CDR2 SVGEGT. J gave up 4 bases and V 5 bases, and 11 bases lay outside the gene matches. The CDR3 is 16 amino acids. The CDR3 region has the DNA TGTGCCAGCAGTAGCCCCGGGACAGGGTTTTTCTATGGCTACACCTTC. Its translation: CASSSPGTGFFYGYTF.

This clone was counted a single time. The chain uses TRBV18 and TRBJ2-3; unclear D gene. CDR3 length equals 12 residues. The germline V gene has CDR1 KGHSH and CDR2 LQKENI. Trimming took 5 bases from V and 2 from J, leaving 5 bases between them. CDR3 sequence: CASSFNTDTQYF. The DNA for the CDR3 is TGTGCCAGCTCATTTAACACAGATACGCAGTATTTT. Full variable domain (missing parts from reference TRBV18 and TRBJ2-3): NAGVMQNPRHLVRRRGQEARLRCSPMKGHSHVYWYRQLPEEGLKFMVYLQKENIIDESGMPKERFSAEFPKEGPSILRIQQVVRGDSAAYFCASSFNTDTQYFGPGTRLTVL.

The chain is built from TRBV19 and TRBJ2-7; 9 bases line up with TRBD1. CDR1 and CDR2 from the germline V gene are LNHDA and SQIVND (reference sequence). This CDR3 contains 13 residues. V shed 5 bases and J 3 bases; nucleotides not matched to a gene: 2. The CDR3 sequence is CASSQGQGYEQYF. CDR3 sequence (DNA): TGTGCCAGTAGTCAGGGACAGGGCTACGAGCAGTACTTC.

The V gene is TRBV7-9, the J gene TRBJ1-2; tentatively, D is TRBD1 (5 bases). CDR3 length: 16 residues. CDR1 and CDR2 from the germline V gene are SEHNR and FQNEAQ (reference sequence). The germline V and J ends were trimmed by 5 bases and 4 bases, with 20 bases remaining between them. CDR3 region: CASSPGLDTAFYGYTF. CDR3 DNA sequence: TGTGCCAGCAGCCCGGGCTTGGACACCGCTTTCTATGGCTACACCTTC.

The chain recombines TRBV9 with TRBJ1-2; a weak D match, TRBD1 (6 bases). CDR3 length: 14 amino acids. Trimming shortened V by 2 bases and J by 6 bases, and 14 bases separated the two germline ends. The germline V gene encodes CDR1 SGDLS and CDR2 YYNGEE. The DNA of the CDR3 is TGTGCCAGCAGCGTGATCCCAGGGGATGATGGCTACACCTTC. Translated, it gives CASSVIPGDDGYTF.

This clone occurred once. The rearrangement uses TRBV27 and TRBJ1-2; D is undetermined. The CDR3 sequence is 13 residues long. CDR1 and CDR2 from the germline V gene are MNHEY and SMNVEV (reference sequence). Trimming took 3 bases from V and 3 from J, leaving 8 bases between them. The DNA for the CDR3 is TGTGCCAGCAGTTTGAAGGGAGACTATGGCTACACCTTC. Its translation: CASSLKGDYGYTF.

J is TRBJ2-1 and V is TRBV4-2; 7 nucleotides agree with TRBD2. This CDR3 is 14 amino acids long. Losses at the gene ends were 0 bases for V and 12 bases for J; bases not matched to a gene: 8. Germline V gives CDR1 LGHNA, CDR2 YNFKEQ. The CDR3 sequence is CASSQDGGVGGQFF. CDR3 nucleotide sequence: TGTGCCAGCAGCCAAGATGGGGGGGTCGGTGGGCAGTTCTTC.

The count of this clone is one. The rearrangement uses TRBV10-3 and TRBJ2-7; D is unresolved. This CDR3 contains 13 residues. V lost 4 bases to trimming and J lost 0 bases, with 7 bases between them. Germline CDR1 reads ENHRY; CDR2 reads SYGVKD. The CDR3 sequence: CAISGASSYEQYF. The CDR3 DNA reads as TGTGCCATCAGTGGGGCCAGCTCCTACGAGCAGTACTTC.

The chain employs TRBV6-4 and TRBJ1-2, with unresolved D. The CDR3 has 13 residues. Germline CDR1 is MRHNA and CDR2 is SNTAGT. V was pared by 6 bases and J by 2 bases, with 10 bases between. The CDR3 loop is CASSGDGNYGYTF. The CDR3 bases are TGTGCCAGCAGCGGCGACGGGAACTATGGCTACACCTTC.

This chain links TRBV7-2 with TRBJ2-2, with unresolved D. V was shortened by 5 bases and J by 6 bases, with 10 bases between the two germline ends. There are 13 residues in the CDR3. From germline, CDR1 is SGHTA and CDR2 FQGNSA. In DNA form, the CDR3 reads TGTGCCAGCAGCCCCGCCGCGGCCGGGGAGCTGTTTTTT. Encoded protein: CASSPAAAGELFF.

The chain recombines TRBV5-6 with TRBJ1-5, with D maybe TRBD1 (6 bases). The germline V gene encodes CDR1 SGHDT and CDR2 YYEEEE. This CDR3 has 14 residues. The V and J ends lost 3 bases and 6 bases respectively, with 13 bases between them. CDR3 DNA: TGTGCCAGCAGCTCCTACAGGGATCGTCAGCCCCAGCATTTT. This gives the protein CASSSYRDRQPQHF.

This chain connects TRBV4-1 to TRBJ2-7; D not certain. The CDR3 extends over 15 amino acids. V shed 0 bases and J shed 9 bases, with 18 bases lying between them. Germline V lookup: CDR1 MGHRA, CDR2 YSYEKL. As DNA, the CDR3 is TGCGCCAGCAGCCAAGATCGAGGCAGAACCCTCGGGCAGTACTTC. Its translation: CASSQDRGRTLGQYF.

The CDR3 DNA follows: TGCAGCGTTGAAGAGGGGGGGGCCTACGAGCAGTACTTC. Translation gives CSVEEGGAYEQYF. The chain joins TRBV29-1 to TRBJ2-7, with 7 nucleotides matching TRBD2. The ends lost 0 bases at V and 2 bases at J; junction bases unmatched: 1. The CDR3 is 13 residues long. Germline CDR1 SQVTM, CDR2 ANQGSEA.

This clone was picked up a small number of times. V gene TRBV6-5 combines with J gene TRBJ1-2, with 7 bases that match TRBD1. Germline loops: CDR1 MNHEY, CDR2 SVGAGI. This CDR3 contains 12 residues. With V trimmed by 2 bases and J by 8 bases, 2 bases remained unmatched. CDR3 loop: CASSYRTGGYTF. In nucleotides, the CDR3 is TGTGCCAGCAGTTACAGGACAGGCGGCTACACCTTC.